Presented here are 16 T cell receptor beta chains from one specimen sequenced in a study of response to subunit inactivated influenza vaccine. TCRdb ran MiXCR on the RT-PCR reads and lists one entry per CDR3 protein. Of 530,000 or so distinct CDR3 sequences listed, around 25% are singletons. The source was CD4+ T cells sorted from PBMCs, collected roughly 5 days after vaccination. These receptors originate from a man over 45 who received an inactivated influenza vaccine.

V usage is TRBV20-1 and J usage is TRBJ2-3; D tentatively reads TRBD1 or TRBD2 (7 bases each). V was cut by 1 base and J by 1 base, with 15 bases left in between. Germline CDR1 is DFQATT and CDR2 is SNEGSKA (reference sequence). The CDR3 runs to 16 residues. The CDR3 DNA reads as TGCAGTGCTAGAGTGGGAGGGGGCTTAGGCACAGATACGCAGTATTTT. This gives the protein CSARVGGGLGTDTQYF.

J is TRBJ2-1 and V is TRBV12-3 or TRBV12-4; D perhaps matches TRBD2 (5 bases). The CDR3 extends over 16 amino acids. V shed 7 bases and J shed 6 bases, with 22 bases lying between them. The CDR3 is CASNRLRGRTSNEQFF. DNA of the CDR3: TGTGCCAGCAATCGACTCCGGGGAAGGACGAGCAATGAGCAGTTCTTC.

This clonotype appeared a few times. The J gene is TRBJ2-1, the V gene TRBV4-2, with 10 nucleotides matching TRBD2. Germline lookup yields CDR1 LGHNA and CDR2 YNFKEQ. CDR3 length: 16 amino acids. J lost 6 bases, V lost 1 base, and 6 bases had no gene match. CDR3 bases: TGTGCCAGCAGCCAAGGGAGCGGGAGGGCTCTCAATGAGCAGTTCTTC. This sequence encodes CASSQGSGRALNEQFF.

There are a few counts of this clonotype. This chain links TRBV2 with TRBJ2-1; D is undetermined. The V and J ends lost 4 bases and 0 bases respectively, with 13 bases between them. The CDR3 extends over 16 amino acids. Germline V lookup: CDR1 SNHLY, CDR2 FYNNEI. CDR3 protein: CASSGLQVTSYNEQFF. CDR3 coding DNA: TGTGCCAGCAGTGGACTTCAGGTGACCTCCTACAATGAGCAGTTCTTC. The full variable domain, completed using reference TRBV2 and TRBJ2-1, is EPEVTQTPSHQVTQMGQEVILRCVPISNHLYFYWYRQILGQKVEFLVSFYNNEISEKSEIFDDQFSVERPDGSNFTLKIRSTKLEDSAMYFCASSGLQVTSYNEQFFGPGTRLTVL.

This clonotype was seen repeatedly, ten times or more. This chain joins TRBV5-1 and TRBJ1-1, with D unresolved. Germline lookup yields CDR1 SGHRS and CDR2 YFSETQ. Between the trimmed V and J ends, which lost 0 bases and 1 base, there was a span of 7 bases. The CDR3 runs 14 residues. DNA for the CDR3: TGCGCCAGCAGCTTGGAGCCGGCGAACACTGAAGCTTTCTTT. This gives the protein CASSLEPANTEAFF.

This chain joins TRBV4-1 and TRBJ2-4; D is unclear. This CDR3 contains 13 residues. Germline V CDR1 and CDR2: MGHRA, YSYEKL. Deletions cut 1 base from V and 7 bases from J, with 8 bases between. CDR3 loop: CASSQVDANIQYF. The CDR3 DNA sequence: TGCGCCAGCAGCCAAGTGGACGCTAACATTCAGTACTTC.

The CDR3 sequence is CASSLTGIPYEQYF. Written as DNA, the CDR3 is TGTGCCAGCAGTTTAACCGGGATCCCCTACGAGCAGTACTTC. This rearrangement joins TRBV12-3 or TRBV12-4 to TRBJ2-7, with D possibly matching TRBD2 (5 bases). V lost 2 bases and J lost 2, with 10 bases in between. The length of the CDR3 is 14 residues.

This clonotype was observed a handful of times. CDR3 sequence: CASSSPGQGGPDTQYF. In DNA form, the CDR3 reads TGTGCCAGCAGCTCGCCGGGACAGGGTGGCCCAGATACGCAGTATTTT. The chain uses TRBV5-4 and TRBJ2-3; 9 bases are a match to TRBD1. This CDR3 has 16 residues. J gave up 4 bases and V 3 bases, and 9 bases lay outside the gene matches. Looked up from germline, CDR1 is SGHNT and CDR2 is YYREEE (reference sequence).

This sequence joins TRBV10-3 and TRBJ1-2, with D possibly matching TRBD1 (5 bases). The germline CDR1 and CDR2 sequences are ENHRY and SYGVKD. The CDR3 length is 14 residues. The ends were cut back, 2 bases at V and 7 bases at J, with 14 bases in the middle. Here the CDR3 DNA reads TGTGCCATCAGTGAGCCAGGGAGCGGCATTGGCTACACCTTC. Amino acids: CAISEPGSGIGYTF.

This clonotype was found once. The V gene is TRBV7-2, the J gene TRBJ2-1, with 8 bases fitting TRBD1. The V segment lost 5 bases and the J segment 2 bases; nucleotides outside the gene matches: 8. The CDR3 is 16 residues long. Looked up from germline, CDR1 is SGHTA and CDR2 is FQGNSA. The CDR3 region is CASSRGGQGPYNEQFF. As DNA, the CDR3 is TGTGCCAGCAGCCGTGGCGGACAGGGACCCTACAATGAGCAGTTCTTC.

The rearrangement uses TRBV5-1 and TRBJ1-1; tentative D call: TRBD1 (6 bases). In germline, CDR1 is SGHRS, CDR2 YFSETQ. CDR3 length: 15 amino acids. Trimming removed 0 bases at V and 0 bases at J, with 9 bases between. This CDR3 is CASSLGAGVNTEAFF. DNA for the CDR3: TGCGCCAGCAGCTTGGGCGCAGGGGTGAACACTGAAGCTTTCTTT.

This sequence joins TRBV12-3 or TRBV12-4 and TRBJ2-5, with TRBD1 matching 12 bases. This CDR3 region has 14 residues. V gave up 3 bases and J gave up 6 bases; unmatched junction bases: 2. The CDR3 loop reads CASSLGQGAKTQYF. The CDR3 DNA reads as TGTGCCAGCAGTTTGGGACAGGGGGCAAAGACCCAGTACTTC.

This clonotype was seen only a few times. The J gene is TRBJ2-3, the V gene TRBV20-1, with D unclear. V lost 5 bases to trimming and J lost 2 bases, with 11 bases between them. The CDR3 extends over 13 amino acids. Germline-derived CDR1 and CDR2 are DFQATT and SNEGSKA (reference sequence). This CDR3 is CSAANRNTDTQYF. CDR3 sequence (DNA): TGCAGTGCTGCCAACCGGAACACAGATACGCAGTATTTT.

This chain uses TRBV5-5 with TRBJ1-1; D remains unclear. Looked up from germline, CDR1 is SGHKS and CDR2 is YYEKEE (reference sequence). V lost 5 bases and J 0 bases, leaving 8 bases between the germline ends. This CDR3 region has 13 residues. CDR3 residues: CASSNPLNTEAFF. The DNA for the CDR3 is TGTGCCAGCAGTAACCCACTGAACACTGAAGCTTTCTTT. Full variable domain (remainder filled in from reference TRBV5-5 and TRBJ1-1): DAGVTQSPTHLIKTRGQQVTLRCSPISGHKSVSWYQQVLGQGPQFIFQYYEKEERGRGNFPDRFSARQFPNYSSELNVNALLLGDSALYLCASSNPLNTEAFFGQGTRLTVV.

This clonotype appeared a few times. The chain carries TRBV28 and TRBJ2-2; 15 bases align to TRBD2. The CDR3 runs to 19 residues. V was pared by 5 bases and J by 4 bases, with 11 bases of the junction left unmatched. The germline CDR1 and CDR2 sequences are MDHEN and SYDVKM. CDR3 sequence reads: CASSTFGLAGGPGTGELFF. The CDR3 nucleotides read TGTGCCAGCAGTACCTTCGGACTAGCGGGGGGGCCAGGCACCGGGGAGCTGTTTTTT.

This sequence joins TRBV10-3 and TRBJ2-1; perhaps TRBD2 as D (5 bases). The germline V gene has CDR1 ENHRY and CDR2 SYGVKD. The V end lost 4 bases, the J end lost 4 bases, and 17 bases lay between the germline ends. The CDR3 runs to 16 residues. CDR3 nucleotide sequence: TGTGCCATCAGTGGGGTAGCGCTGAACAATTACAATGAGCAGTTCTTC. It specifies CAISGVALNNYNEQFF.